This T cell receptor (beta chain) is drawn from a study of blood T cells in healthy people across ages. Whole-study results and caveats: Among long-lived donors, naive CD4+ cells were more numerous and diversity higher than in aged donors.

A note on this clonotype: Its antigen remains unknown.

Between the trimmed V and J ends, which lost 2 bases and 6 bases, there was a span of 10 bases. This CDR3 is 13 amino acids long. Germline CDR1 reads MDHEN; CDR2 reads SYDVKM. PCR was performed a second time for roughly 7 to 11 cycles using a sample-barcoded 5' primer and a J-beta primer mix. A single record per CDR3 protein comes from TCRdb applying MiXCR to the 5' RACE reads. The sample carries roughly 800,000 distinct CDR3 sequences, around 25% recorded once. Another study also made use of these data, one on T cells of mothers and their children.

The chain recombines TRBV28 with TRBJ1-2; no reliable D call. Sequencing was carried out using blood. The sequence was obtained from a boy aged 5-17 years in good health. CDR3 bases: TGTGCCAGCAGTTTAATGAACAGCGATGGCTACACCTTC. Its translation: CASSLMNSDGYTF.